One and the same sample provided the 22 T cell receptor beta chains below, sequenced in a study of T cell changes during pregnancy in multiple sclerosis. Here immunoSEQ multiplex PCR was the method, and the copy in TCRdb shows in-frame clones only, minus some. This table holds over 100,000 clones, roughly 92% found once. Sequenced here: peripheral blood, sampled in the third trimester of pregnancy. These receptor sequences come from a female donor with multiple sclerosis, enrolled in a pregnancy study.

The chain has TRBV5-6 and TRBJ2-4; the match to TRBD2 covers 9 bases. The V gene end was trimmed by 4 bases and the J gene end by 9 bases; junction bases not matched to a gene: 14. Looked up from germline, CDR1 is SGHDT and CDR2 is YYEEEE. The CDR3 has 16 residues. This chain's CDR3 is CASSARPAGGGGIQYF. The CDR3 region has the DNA TGTGCCAGCAGCGCCCGGCCAGCGGGGGGAGGAGGCATTCAGTACTTC.

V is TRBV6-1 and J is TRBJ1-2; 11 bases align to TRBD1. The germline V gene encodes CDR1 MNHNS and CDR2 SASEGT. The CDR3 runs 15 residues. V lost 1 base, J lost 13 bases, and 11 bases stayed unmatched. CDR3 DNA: TGTGCCAGCAGTGAAGATCCCGGGACAGGGGGTGGGAGCACCTTC. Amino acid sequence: CASSEDPGTGGGSTF.

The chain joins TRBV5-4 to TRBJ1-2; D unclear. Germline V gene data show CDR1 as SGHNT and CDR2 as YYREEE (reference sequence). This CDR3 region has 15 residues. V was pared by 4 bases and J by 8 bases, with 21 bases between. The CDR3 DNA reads TGTGCCAGCAGCCCGTACTCCGCGGGAGGAACGGGCTACACCTTC. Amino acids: CASSPYSAGGTGYTF.

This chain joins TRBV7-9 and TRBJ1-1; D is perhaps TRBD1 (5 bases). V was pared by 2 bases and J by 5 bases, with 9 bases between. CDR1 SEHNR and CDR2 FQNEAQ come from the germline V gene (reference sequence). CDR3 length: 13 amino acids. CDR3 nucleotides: TGTGCCAGCAGCTTACAGGGCTCTACTGAAGCTTTCTTT. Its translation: CASSLQGSTEAFF. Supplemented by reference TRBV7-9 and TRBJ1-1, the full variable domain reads DTGVSQNPRHKITKRGQNVTFRCDPISEHNRLYWYRQTLGQGPEFLTYFQNEAQLEKSRLLSDRFSAERPKGSFSTLEIQRTEQGDSAMYLCASSLQGSTEAFFGQGTRLTVV.

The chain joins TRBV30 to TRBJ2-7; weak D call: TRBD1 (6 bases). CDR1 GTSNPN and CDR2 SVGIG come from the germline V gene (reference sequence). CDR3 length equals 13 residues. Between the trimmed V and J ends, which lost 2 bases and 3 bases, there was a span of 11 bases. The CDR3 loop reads CAWSQGSHYEQYF. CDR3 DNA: TGTGCCTGGAGTCAGGGGAGTCACTACGAGCAGTACTTC.

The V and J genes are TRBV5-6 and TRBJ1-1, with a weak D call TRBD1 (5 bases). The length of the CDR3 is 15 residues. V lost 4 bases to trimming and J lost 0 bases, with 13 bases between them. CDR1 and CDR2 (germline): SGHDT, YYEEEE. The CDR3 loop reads CASSPRQIMNTEAFF. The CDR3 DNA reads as TGTGCCAGCAGCCCGAGACAGATCATGAACACTGAAGCTTTCTTT.

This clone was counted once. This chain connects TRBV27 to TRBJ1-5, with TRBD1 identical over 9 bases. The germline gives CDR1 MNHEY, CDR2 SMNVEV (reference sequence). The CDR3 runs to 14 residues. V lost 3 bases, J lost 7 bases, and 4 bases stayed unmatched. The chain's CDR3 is CASSFRDRDQPQHF. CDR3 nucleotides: TGTGCCAGCAGTTTCCGGGACAGGGACCAGCCCCAGCATTTT.

The CDR3 DNA reads as TGTGCCAGCAGCTTTCGATCGGGACTGGGAACTTACGAGCAGTACTTC. It yields the protein CASSFRSGLGTYEQYF. V usage is TRBV5-6 and J usage is TRBJ2-7; possibly TRBD2 for D (6 bases). The V end was cut by 2 bases, the J end by 4 bases, with 19 bases between. The germline V gene encodes CDR1 SGHDT and CDR2 YYEEEE. The CDR3 extends over 16 amino acids.

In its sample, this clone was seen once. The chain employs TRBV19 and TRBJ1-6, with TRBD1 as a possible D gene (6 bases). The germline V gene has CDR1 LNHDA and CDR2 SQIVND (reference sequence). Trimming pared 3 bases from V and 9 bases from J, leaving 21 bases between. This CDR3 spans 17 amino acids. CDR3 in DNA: TGTGCCAGTAGTATGGCCCCACAGGGCTTGGGTTTTTCACCCCTCCACTTT. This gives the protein CASSMAPQGLGFSPLHF.

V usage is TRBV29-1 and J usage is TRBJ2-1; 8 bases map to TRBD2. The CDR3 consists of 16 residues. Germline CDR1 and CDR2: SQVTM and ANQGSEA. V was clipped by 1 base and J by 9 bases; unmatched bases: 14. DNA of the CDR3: TGCAGCGTTGAAGGGGGCCCTAGCGGGCGCAGAGGTGAGCAGTTCTTC. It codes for CSVEGGPSGRRGEQFF.

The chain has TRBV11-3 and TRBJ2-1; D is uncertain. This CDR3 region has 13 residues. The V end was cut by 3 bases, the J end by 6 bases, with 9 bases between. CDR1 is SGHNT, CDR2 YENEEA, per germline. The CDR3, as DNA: TGTGCCAGCAGCTTCCCCCCTAGCAATGAGCAGTTCTTC. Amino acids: CASSFPPSNEQFF.

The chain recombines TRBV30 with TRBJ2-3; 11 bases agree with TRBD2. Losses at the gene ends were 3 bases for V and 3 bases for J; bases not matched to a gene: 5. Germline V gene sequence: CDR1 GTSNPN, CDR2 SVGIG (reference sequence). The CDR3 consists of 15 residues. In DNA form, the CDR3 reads TGTGCCTGGAGGGAACTAGCGGGAGTGACAGATACGCAGTATTTT. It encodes CAWRELAGVTDTQYF.

The CDR3 reads CAWKIRGKLFF. The CDR3 coding sequence is TGTGCCTGGAAAATTCGCGGGAAACTGTTTTTT. The chain has TRBV30 and TRBJ1-4; D is undetermined. V lost 4 bases to trimming and J lost 11 bases, with 11 bases between them. Germline CDR1 reads GTSNPN; CDR2 reads SVGIG (reference sequence). CDR3 length equals 11 residues.

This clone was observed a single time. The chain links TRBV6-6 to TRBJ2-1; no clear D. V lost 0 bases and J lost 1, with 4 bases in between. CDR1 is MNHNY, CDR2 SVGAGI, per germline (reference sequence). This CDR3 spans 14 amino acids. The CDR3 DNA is TGTGCCAGCAGTTACTCGGCTTCCTACAATGAGCAGTTCTTC. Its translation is CASSYSASYNEQFF.

DNA of the CDR3: TGTGCCAGCAGCCATAGACCCCGGGACAGGGGCAATCAGCCCCAGCATTTT. Protein: CASSHRPRDRGNQPQHF. V gene TRBV7-7 combines with J gene TRBJ1-5; 9 bases match TRBD1. CDR1 is SSHAT, CDR2 FNYEAQ, per germline (reference sequence). With 5 bases clipped from V and 2 bases from J, the junction kept 10 bases outside the gene matches. The CDR3 sequence is 17 residues long. The variable domain in full, completed from reference TRBV7-7 and TRBJ1-5, reads GAGVSQSPRYKVTKRGQDVTLRCDPISSHATLYWYQQALGQGPEFLTYFNYEAQPDKSGLPSDRFSAERPEGSISTLTIQRTEQRDSAMYRCASSHRPRDRGNQPQHFGDGTRLSIL.

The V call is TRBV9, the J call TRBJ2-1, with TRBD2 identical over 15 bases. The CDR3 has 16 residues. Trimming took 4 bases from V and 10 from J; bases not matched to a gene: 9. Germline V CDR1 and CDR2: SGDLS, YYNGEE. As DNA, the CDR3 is TGTGCCAGCAGCCCTCGGACTAGCGGGGGGGTCAGAGAGCAGTTCTTC. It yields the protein CASSPRTSGGVREQFF.

CDR3 amino acids: CASSRVAGAGTGELFF. DNA of the CDR3: TGCGCCAGCAGCCGGGTAGCGGGAGCGGGCACCGGGGAGCTGTTTTTT. This chain links TRBV5-1 with TRBJ2-2, with 9 bases identical to TRBD2. This CDR3 region has 16 residues. Germline CDR1 is SGHRS and CDR2 is YFSETQ. Trimming cost V 4 bases and J 4 bases; bases outside gene matches: 8.

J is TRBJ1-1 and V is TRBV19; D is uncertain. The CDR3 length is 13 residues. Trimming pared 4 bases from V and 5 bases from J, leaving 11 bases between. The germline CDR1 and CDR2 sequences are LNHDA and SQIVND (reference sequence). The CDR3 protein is CASSNVERTEAFF. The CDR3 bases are TGTGCCAGTAGTAACGTCGAGAGGACTGAAGCTTTCTTT.

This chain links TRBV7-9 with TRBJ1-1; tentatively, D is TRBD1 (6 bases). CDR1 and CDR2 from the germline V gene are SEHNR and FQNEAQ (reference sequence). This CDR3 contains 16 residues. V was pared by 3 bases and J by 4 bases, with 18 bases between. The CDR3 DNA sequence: TGTGCCAGCAGCTTTGGTCACAGGGTTGAGACCACTGAAGCTTTCTTT. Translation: CASSFGHRVETTEAFF.

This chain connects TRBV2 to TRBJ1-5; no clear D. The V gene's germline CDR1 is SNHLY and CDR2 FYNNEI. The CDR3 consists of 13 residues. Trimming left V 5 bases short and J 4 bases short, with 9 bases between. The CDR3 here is CASSRDINQPQHF. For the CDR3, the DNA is TGTGCCAGCAGTAGAGACATAAATCAGCCCCAGCATTTT.

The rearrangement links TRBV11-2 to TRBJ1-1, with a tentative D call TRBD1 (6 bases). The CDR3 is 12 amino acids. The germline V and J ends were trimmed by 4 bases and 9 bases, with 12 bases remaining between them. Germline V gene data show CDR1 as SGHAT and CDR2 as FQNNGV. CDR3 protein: CASSSTGSKAFF. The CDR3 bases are TGTGCCAGCAGCTCGACAGGTTCAAAAGCTTTCTTT.

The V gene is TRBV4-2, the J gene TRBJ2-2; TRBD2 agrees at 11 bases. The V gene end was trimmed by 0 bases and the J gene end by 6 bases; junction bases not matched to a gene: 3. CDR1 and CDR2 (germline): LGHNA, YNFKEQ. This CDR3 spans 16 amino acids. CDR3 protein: CASSQEIAGGPGELFF. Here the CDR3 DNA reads TGTGCCAGCAGCCAAGAAATAGCGGGGGGGCCCGGGGAGCTGTTTTTT.